Each of the 6 T cell receptor beta chains below was sequenced from the same sample in a study of OX40 agonist ivuxolimab in advanced cancers. Sequencing was performed with immunoSEQ multiplex PCR; in TCRdb, only in-frame clones are kept and a portion is missing. The sample has 77,000 or so clones; over 80% are singletons. The sample was CD4+ or CD8+ T cells sorted from blood, taken in a trial of the OX40 agonist ivuxolimab. The receptors shown here come from an adult with an advanced solid tumor such as melanoma, head and neck, liver or kidney cancer.

V and J are TRBV6-5 and TRBJ1-1, with D tentatively TRBD1 (5 bases). The CDR3 is 14 residues long. CDR1 and CDR2 from the germline V gene are MNHEY and SVGAGI. The V gene lost 0 bases and the J gene lost 5 bases, with 10 bases spanning the gap. CDR3 sequence (DNA): TGTGCCAGCAGTTACTCAAGGGGAAGGACTGAAGCTTTCTTT. Translation: CASSYSRGRTEAFF.

The chain recombines TRBV7-9 with TRBJ2-5; TRBD2 matches at 11 bases. V gave up 4 bases and J gave up 4 bases; unmatched junction bases: 11. The CDR3 length is 17 residues. The V gene's germline CDR1 is SEHNR and CDR2 FQNEAQ (reference sequence). The CDR3 spells CASSSNLAGGPVETQYF. The DNA of the CDR3 is TGTGCCAGCAGCTCGAATTTAGCGGGAGGGCCGGTAGAGACCCAGTACTTC.

This clone appeared once. CDR3 in amino acids: CASSSGASGAKNIQYF. DNA of the CDR3: TGTGCCAGCAGCTCCGGGGCCTCGGGAGCCAAAAACATTCAGTACTTC. V and J are TRBV28 and TRBJ2-4; D is tentatively TRBD1 or TRBD2 (5 bases each). There are 16 residues in the CDR3. The ends were cut back, 6 bases at V and 0 bases at J, with 15 bases in the middle. Germline lookup yields CDR1 MDHEN and CDR2 SYDVKM.

The V call is TRBV5-6, the J call TRBJ1-1; D ambiguous. The ends were cut back, 1 base at V and 1 base at J, with 2 bases in the middle. The CDR3 is 12 amino acids. CDR1 and CDR2 (germline): SGHDT, YYEEEE. This CDR3 is CASSLSNTEAFF. The CDR3, as DNA: TGTGCCAGCAGCTTGTCGAACACTGAAGCTTTCTTT.

V gene TRBV6-5 combines with J gene TRBJ1-5; 7 bases map to TRBD1. CDR1 MNHEY and CDR2 SVGAGI come from the germline V gene. The CDR3 contains 15 residues. V lost 5 bases to trimming and J lost 2 bases; unmatched junction nucleotides: 6. The CDR3 nucleotides are TGTGCCAGCAGTCAAAGAACAGGGGGCAATCAGCCCCAGCATTTT. Translating gives CASSQRTGGNQPQHF.

Written as DNA, the CDR3 is TGTGCCAGCAGCTTTGGGAACACCGGGGAGCTGTTTTTT. This translates into CASSFGNTGELFF. The chain joins TRBV7-9 to TRBJ2-2, with D uncertain. CDR3 length: 13 amino acids. V shed 3 bases and J shed 1 base, with 3 bases lying between them. The germline V gene has CDR1 SEHNR and CDR2 FQNEAQ (reference sequence).